These 3 T cell receptor beta chains share one sample of origin, sequenced in a study of blood T cell repertoires in COVID-19. Assay used: immunoSEQ multiplex PCR; TCRdb lists only in-frame clones, some missing. This table holds 150,000 to 200,000 clones, about 90% found once. Sequencing input: PBMCs or T cells enriched from blood (not recorded which). Source of these receptors: a woman aged 18-29 years who had recovered from COVID-19.

The rearrangement uses TRBV9 and TRBJ2-3, with D unresolved. The CDR3 is 17 residues long. The germline V gene has CDR1 SGDLS and CDR2 YYNGEE. V gave up 2 bases and J gave up 0 bases, with 16 bases separating them. CDR3 coding DNA: TGTGCCAGCAGCGTGGTGGGCTCCTCCTCTAGCACAGATACGCAGTATTTT. Protein product: CASSVVGSSSSTDTQYF.

The CDR3 bases are TGTGCCAGCAGCTCAAACCAACAGGGGCCCCAGGGGTTTTACGAGCAGTACTTC. Its translation: CASSSNQQGPQGFYEQYF. This sequence joins TRBV11-2 and TRBJ2-7; 7 nucleotides align to TRBD1. CDR3 length equals 18 residues. The J segment lost 4 bases and the V segment lost 4 bases, leaving 19 bases of the junction unmatched. Germline CDR1 SGHAT, CDR2 FQNNGV.

This sequence joins TRBV11-1 and TRBJ2-1, with 10 bases that match TRBD2. CDR1 is SGHAT, CDR2 FQDESV, per germline (reference sequence). J was trimmed by 2 bases and V by 5 bases; bases with no gene match: 6. The CDR3 length is 16 residues. CDR3 protein: CASSLSGGRTYNEQFF. Written as DNA, the CDR3 is TGTGCCAGCAGCCTTAGCGGGGGGCGAACCTACAATGAGCAGTTCTTC. Combining the CDR3 with reference TRBV11-1 and TRBJ2-1 gives the whole variable domain EAEVAQSPRYKITEKSQAVAFWCDPISGHATLYWYRQILGQGPELLVQFQDESVVDDSQLPKDRFSAERLKGVDSTLKIQPAELGDSAMYLCASSLSGGRTYNEQFFGPGTRLTVL.